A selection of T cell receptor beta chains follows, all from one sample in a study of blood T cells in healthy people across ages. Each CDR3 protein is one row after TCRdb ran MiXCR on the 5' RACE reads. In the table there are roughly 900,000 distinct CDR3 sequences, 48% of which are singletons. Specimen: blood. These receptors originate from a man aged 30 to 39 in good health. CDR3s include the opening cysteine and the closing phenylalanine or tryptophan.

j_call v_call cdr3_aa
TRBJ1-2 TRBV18 CASSPRAVDGYTF
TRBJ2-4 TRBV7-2 CASTLGTVAKNIQYF
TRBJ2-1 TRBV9 CASSVSGTSGGEFF
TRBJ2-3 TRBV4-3 CASSQGQGSDTQYF
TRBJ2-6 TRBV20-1 CSAHNPTLASGANVLTF
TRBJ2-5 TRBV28 CASRTGLQETQYF
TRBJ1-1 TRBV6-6 CASSSRDRGSMAFF
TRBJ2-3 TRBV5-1 CASSRTSGGPQTQYF
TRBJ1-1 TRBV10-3 CAISASGGEAFF
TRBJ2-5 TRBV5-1 CASSLGQARDEQYF
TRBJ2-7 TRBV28 CASTTVTGYYEQYF
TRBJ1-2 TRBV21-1 CASSTTGCGYTF
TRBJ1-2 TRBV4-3 CAGSQDRAIYGYTF